This TCR beta chain was identified during a study of patients and donors after allogeneic stem cell transplantation (dated by TCRdb to about 2020). This clonotype appeared a few times. Which antigen it targets is not known. No per-base quality is available; no much larger clone lies one base away. Library method: RT-PCR. This sample was sequenced with a NextSeq 550. The public reads were reanalyzed by TCRdb: fastp trimming at Q25, MiXCR alignment, in-frame beta chains only. Identical CDR3 proteins give one entry, which carries the most common genes and DNA. Recorded for this sample are 70,000 to 85,000 distinct CDR3 sequences; around 27% of them occurred a single time. The ten largest account for approximately 25% of the sample. The receptor's source is a human donor who was either an allogeneic HSCT recipient or a stem cell or donor lymphocyte infusion donor (not recorded which). It is not recorded whose cells these are; they may come from a transplant donor. The sample taken for sequencing was blood, either unsorted or a sorted T cell fraction (not recorded which).

Here is the DNA: TGCGCCAGCAGCCGGGGACCTACAGATACGCAGTATTTT. It encodes CASSRGPTDTQYF. The rearrangement combines TRBV5-1 with TRBJ2-3, with the D segment possibly TRBD1 or TRBD2, each aligning over 5 bases. The CDR3 runs 13 amino acids, cysteine and phenylalanine included. Just the 39-base CDR3 DNA is kept, in frame starting at base 1. A distance of 9 bases separates the germline ends of V and J, which lose 4 bases and 3 bases respectively. For CDR1 and CDR2, the germline V gene lists SGHRS and YFSETQ.